Following are 32 T cell receptor beta chains from one sample sequenced in a study of blood T cell repertoires in COVID-19. TCRdb's table, derived via immunoSEQ multiplex PCR, lists solely in-frame clones and lacks some. The table lists fewer than 400,000 clones, around 92% of them singletons. Sequenced input: peripheral blood. The receptors originated from a young woman with COVID-19, enrolled during active disease.

The V gene is TRBV30, the J gene TRBJ2-7; TRBD2 matches 11 bases. The V and J ends lost 2 bases and 6 bases, in that order; junction bases with no gene match: 3. CDR1 and CDR2 from the germline V gene are GTSNPN and SVGIG (reference sequence). There are 13 residues in the CDR3. The CDR3 coding sequence is TGTGCCTGGAGTATGACTAGCGGGGTCGAGCAGTACTTC. Translated: CAWSMTSGVEQYF.

The chain joins TRBV3-1 (or the pseudogene TRBV3-2) to TRBJ1-4; 7 nucleotides line up with TRBD1. This CDR3 spans 15 amino acids. Germline values: CDR1 LGHDT, CDR2 YNNKEL (reference sequence). V trimming: 4 bases; J trimming: 5 bases; junction bases outside the gene matches: 7. The CDR3 nucleotides are TGTGCCAGCAGCCGGTACAGGGGCCTGAATGAAAAACTGTTTTTT. This encodes CASSRYRGLNEKLFF.

The chain joins TRBV3-1 (or the pseudogene TRBV3-2) to TRBJ1-5; unclear D gene. Germline V gene sequence: CDR1 LGHDT, CDR2 YNNKEL (reference sequence). V was pared by 0 bases and J by 6 bases, with 21 bases between. The CDR3 has 18 residues. The DNA for the CDR3 is TGTGCCAGCAGCCAAGATGTGGGAGGATCCCTCAGCGGTCAGCCCCAGCATTTT. It yields the protein CASSQDVGGSLSGQPQHF.

This clone was detected only a few times. V usage is TRBV28 and J usage is TRBJ1-4, with D possibly being TRBD1 (6 bases). Looked up from germline, CDR1 is MDHEN and CDR2 is SYDVKM. The length of the CDR3 is 14 residues. V was shortened by 2 bases and J by 3 bases, with 7 bases between the two germline ends. This chain's CDR3 is CASSLEGANEKLFF. The DNA of the CDR3 is TGTGCCAGCAGTTTAGAGGGGGCTAATGAAAAACTGTTTTTT.

The CDR3 DNA reads TGCAGTGGCAGCACGGGCAATGAGCAGTTCTTC. Translation gives CSGSTGNEQFF. V and J are TRBV20-1 and TRBJ2-1; D is ambiguous. The CDR3 sequence is 11 residues long. V was pared by 7 bases and J by 6 bases, with 10 bases between. Germline V gives CDR1 DFQATT, CDR2 SNEGSKA (reference sequence).

This chain connects TRBV5-1 to TRBJ1-1; TRBD1 matches at 7 bases. The CDR3 consists of 15 residues. Germline-derived CDR1 and CDR2 are SGHRS and YFSETQ. Germline trimming cut 3 bases from V and 0 bases from J; bases unmatched to any gene: 5. This chain's CDR3 is CASSSIGQVNTEAFF. The CDR3, as DNA: TGCGCCAGCAGCTCGATCGGACAGGTGAACACTGAAGCTTTCTTT.

The chain recombines TRBV28 with TRBJ1-6; TRBD1 might be the D (6 bases). V was clipped by 5 bases and J by 2 bases, with 10 bases between them. This CDR3 is built from 15 residues. Germline CDR1 reads MDHEN; CDR2 reads SYDVKM. CDR3 sequence reads: CASSTHRAYNSPLHF. CDR3 nucleotides: TGTGCCAGCAGTACCCACAGGGCCTATAATTCACCCCTCCACTTT.

The chain recombines TRBV15 with TRBJ1-6; 7 bases are shared with TRBD1. V gave up 4 bases and J gave up 5 bases; unmatched junction bases: 2. CDR1 LNHNV and CDR2 YYDKDF come from the germline V gene (reference sequence). The CDR3 spans 14 residues. The CDR3 DNA is TGTGCCACCAGCAAGGGACAGAATAATTCACCCCTCCACTTT. It translates to CATSKGQNNSPLHF.

V gene TRBV7-9 combines with J gene TRBJ1-2; TRBD1 agrees at 8 bases. The CDR3 runs to 16 residues. V shed 2 bases and J 4 bases; nucleotides not matched to a gene: 9. The germline gives CDR1 SEHNR, CDR2 FQNEAQ (reference sequence). The CDR3 region is CASSLLQGALIYGYTF. The CDR3 DNA is TGTGCCAGCAGCTTATTGCAGGGGGCGCTTATCTATGGCTACACCTTC.

The chain joins TRBV4-1 to TRBJ1-2; D unresolved. V was pared by 7 bases and J by 5 bases, with 17 bases between. The V gene's germline CDR1 is MGHRA and CDR2 YSYEKL. CDR3 size: 14 residues. The CDR3 region is CASMETGPGYGYTF. DNA of the CDR3: TGCGCCAGCATGGAGACCGGTCCTGGGTATGGCTACACCTTC.

The V and J genes are TRBV2 and TRBJ2-1; 7 bases agree with TRBD2. Germline loops: CDR1 SNHLY, CDR2 FYNNEI. Trimming cost V 8 bases and J 3 bases; bases outside gene matches: 7. The CDR3 is made up of 14 amino acids. In DNA, the CDR3 is TGTGCCAGCGGTAGGCTAGCGGTCTACAATGAGCAGTTCTTC. This sequence encodes CASGRLAVYNEQFF.

The rearrangement joins TRBV2 to TRBJ2-3, with D perhaps matching TRBD1 (5 bases). Trimming left V 3 bases short and J 0 bases short, with 10 bases between. CDR1 and CDR2 (germline): SNHLY, FYNNEI. This CDR3 comprises 15 residues. The CDR3 here is CASSEQGPSTDTQYF. The CDR3 nucleotides are TGTGCCAGCAGTGAGCAGGGCCCTAGCACAGATACGCAGTATTTT.

J is TRBJ2-7 and V is TRBV21-1; the D segment call TRBD1 is taken from the table without a DNA check. TRBV21-1 is a pseudogene locus. CDR3 size: 16 residues. The CDR3 is CASSKGSYYRNYEQYF. CDR3 coding DNA: TGTGCCAGCAGCAAAGGGAGCTACTACAGGAACTACGAGCAGTACTTC.

The chain uses TRBV7-9 and TRBJ1-2; 8 bases line up with TRBD1. The CDR3 sequence is 12 residues long. The germline V gene encodes CDR1 SEHNR and CDR2 FQNEAQ (reference sequence). The V gene end was trimmed by 7 bases and the J gene end by 8 bases; junction bases not matched to a gene: 6. CDR3 protein: CASTVDREGYTF. The CDR3 DNA reads TGTGCCAGCACCGTGGACAGGGAAGGCTACACCTTC.

The J gene is TRBJ2-1, the V gene TRBV5-1, with 14 positions matching TRBD2. Germline V gene lookup returns CDR1 SGHRS and CDR2 YFSETQ. The CDR3 spans 15 residues. V was pared by 4 bases and J by 8 bases, with 5 bases of the junction left unmatched. DNA for the CDR3: TGCGCCAGCAGCCCCGGGACTAGCGGGGGCGATGAGCAGTTCTTC. Residues: CASSPGTSGGDEQFF.

The chain uses TRBV11-2 and TRBJ2-5; a possible D gene is TRBD1 (5 bases). Per the germline V gene, CDR1 is SGHAT and CDR2 is FQNNGV. CDR3 size: 16 residues. The V end was cut by 5 bases, the J end by 7 bases, with 23 bases between. The CDR3 here is CASSQARVLVGVTQYF. CDR3 nucleotides: TGTGCCAGCAGCCAAGCCAGGGTCCTAGTTGGCGTGACCCAGTACTTC.

The chain joins TRBV28 to TRBJ2-2; D not certain. CDR3 size: 13 residues. Looked up from germline, CDR1 is MDHEN and CDR2 is SYDVKM. Trimming pared 7 bases from V and 4 bases from J, leaving 10 bases between. The CDR3 nucleotides read TGTGCCAGCACCGAGGTCCGCACCGGGGAGCTGTTTTTT. It specifies CASTEVRTGELFF.

The CDR3 DNA reads TGTGCCAGTAGTATCACTGGGACAACAACTAATGAAAAACTGTTTTTT. Residues: CASSITGTTTNEKLFF. The V call is TRBV19, the J call TRBJ1-4; TRBD1 is a possible D gene (6 bases). Germline CDR1 LNHDA, CDR2 SQIVND (reference sequence). The CDR3 is 16 amino acids. V gave up 3 bases and J gave up 0 bases, with 11 bases separating them.

This chain uses TRBV18 with TRBJ1-2; D is ambiguous. With 3 bases removed from V and 2 bases from J, the gap between germline ends came to 13 bases. This CDR3 spans 15 amino acids. Germline CDR1 is KGHSH and CDR2 is LQKENI. DNA for the CDR3: TGTGCCAGCTCACCCCGAGAAGTATCCAACTATGGCTACACCTTC. It encodes CASSPREVSNYGYTF.

The V gene is TRBV3-1 (or the pseudogene TRBV3-2), the J gene TRBJ2-3; TRBD2 agrees at 9 bases. Germline V gene lookup returns CDR1 LGHDT and CDR2 YNNKEL (reference sequence). V lost 2 bases and J lost 2; bases outside the gene matches: 2. There are 15 residues in the CDR3. The CDR3 region is CASSQSGGHTDTQYF. The CDR3 coding sequence is TGTGCCAGCAGCCAAAGCGGGGGGCACACAGATACGCAGTATTTT.

The chain carries TRBV5-6 and TRBJ1-1, with D unresolved. The ends were cut back, 0 bases at V and 2 bases at J, with 8 bases in the middle. The CDR3 is 14 amino acids. Germline V gives CDR1 SGHDT, CDR2 YYEEEE. CDR3 residues: CASSLGGRNTEAFF. The CDR3 DNA reads as TGTGCCAGCAGCTTGGGAGGAAGAAACACTGAAGCTTTCTTT.

The chain employs TRBV5-1 and TRBJ1-2; weak D call: TRBD1 (6 bases). The CDR3 has 13 amino acids. Trimming removed 4 bases at V and 6 bases at J, with 13 bases between. The V gene's germline CDR1 is SGHRS and CDR2 YFSETQ. In DNA, the CDR3 is TGCGCCAGCAGCCCGGGGACATATAATGGCTACACCTTC. As protein: CASSPGTYNGYTF.

This clone showed up just a few times. The chain employs TRBV9 and TRBJ1-2; TRBD1 matches 9 bases. J lost 6 bases, V lost 3 bases, and 6 bases had no gene match. Germline CDR1 SGDLS, CDR2 YYNGEE. CDR3 length: 14 residues. The CDR3 DNA sequence: TGTGCCAGCAGCGACGGGGGACAGGGTGATGGCTACACCTTC. Its translation: CASSDGGQGDGYTF.

The chain has TRBV2 and TRBJ1-3, with TRBD1 identical over 12 bases. There are 15 residues in the CDR3. With V trimmed by 9 bases and J by 2 bases, 5 bases remained unmatched. Looked up from germline, CDR1 is SNHLY and CDR2 is FYNNEI. CDR3 sequence (DNA): TGTGCCAGAGCCGGGACAGGGGGCCCTGGAAACACCATATATTTT. Its translation: CARAGTGGPGNTIYF.

This clone showed up many times. CDR3 amino acids: CASSLESDRSSGNTIYF. For the CDR3, the DNA is TGTGCCAGCAGCTTAGAGTCCGACAGAAGCTCTGGAAACACCATATATTTT. V is TRBV7-9 and J is TRBJ1-3, with a weak D call TRBD1 (5 bases). Trimming cost V 1 base and J 0 bases, with 13 bases left between them. Germline V CDR1 and CDR2: SEHNR, FQNEAQ (reference sequence). This CDR3 has 17 residues.

The chain links TRBV3-1 (or the pseudogene TRBV3-2) to TRBJ2-5, with D tentatively TRBD2 (6 bases). The germline gives CDR1 LGHDT, CDR2 YNNKEL (reference sequence). V was cut by 3 bases and J by 4 bases, with 15 bases left in between. This CDR3 spans 15 amino acids. CDR3 residues: CASSQTKWRGETQYF. DNA of the CDR3: TGTGCCAGCAGCCAGACCAAGTGGAGGGGAGAGACCCAGTACTTC.

This chain connects TRBV6-9 to TRBJ2-7; 8 bases fit TRBD1. With 4 bases clipped from V and 5 bases from J, the junction kept 19 bases outside the gene matches. The V gene's germline CDR1 is MNHGY and CDR2 SVAAGI. The CDR3 loop spans 18 amino acids. The CDR3 coding sequence is TGTGCCAGCAGTTGCTACAAAGGACAGGGCTATAAGTCCCACGAGCAGTACGTC. Amino acids: CASSCYKGQGYKSHEQYV.

This clone has more than one count but fewer than ten. The V and J genes are TRBV7-9 and TRBJ2-7; unclear D gene. This CDR3 has 13 residues. Germline V gene sequence: CDR1 SEHNR, CDR2 FQNEAQ (reference sequence). V was shortened by 1 base and J by 3 bases, with 7 bases between the two germline ends. The CDR3 coding sequence is TGTGCCAGCAGCTTAGTGGGCGACTACGAGCAGTACGTC. Protein sequence: CASSLVGDYEQYV.

The J gene is TRBJ2-3, the V gene TRBV6-5, with 9 bases identical to TRBD2. CDR3 length equals 15 residues. Germline V gives CDR1 MNHEY, CDR2 SVGAGI. V trimming: 2 bases; J trimming: 6 bases; junction bases outside the gene matches: 6. CDR3 region: CASSYGGGVYDTQYF. The DNA for the CDR3 is TGTGCCAGCAGTTACGGCGGGGGGGTCTATGATACGCAGTATTTT.

The V gene is TRBV5-4, the J gene TRBJ2-3, with D perhaps matching TRBD2 (5 bases). Germline CDR1 SGHNT, CDR2 YYREEE (reference sequence). Trimming cost V 2 bases and J 0 bases, with 13 bases left between them. This CDR3 is built from 16 residues. CDR3 sequence: CASSLERTGSTDTQYF. In DNA form, the CDR3 reads TGTGCCAGCAGCTTAGAGAGAACGGGGAGCACAGATACGCAGTATTTT.

This sequence joins TRBV30 and TRBJ2-1; 8 bases align to TRBD2. CDR1 and CDR2 (germline): GTSNPN, SVGIG (reference sequence). CDR3 length: 15 residues. The V segment lost 1 base and the J segment 12 bases; nucleotides outside the gene matches: 14. The DNA of the CDR3 is TGTGCCTGGAGTGCCCCCGGGACTAGGGACACGGGGCAGTTCTTC. This gives the protein CAWSAPGTRDTGQFF.

The sample holds many counts of this clone. V is TRBV5-1 and J is TRBJ2-5; 7 bases line up with TRBD1. The CDR3 contains 14 residues. With V trimmed by 4 bases and J by 3 bases, 6 bases remained unmatched. Germline loops: CDR1 SGHRS, CDR2 YFSETQ. Written as DNA, the CDR3 is TGCGCCAGCAGCCTAACGGACAGGAAAGAGACCCAGTACTTC. It codes for CASSLTDRKETQYF.